This entry is about one T cell receptor (beta chain). The antigen is undetermined. The source of the sample is a study of T cell responses to AZD1222 COVID-19 vaccine. Trimming stripped 5 bases from V and 4 bases from J, with 18 bases between. CDR1 SGHTA and CDR2 FQGNSA come from the germline V gene. The CDR3 extends over 16 amino acids. Data came from immunoSEQ multiplex PCR; TCRdb stores just in-frame clones and leaves some out. The sample has some 140,000 clones, over 90% seen once. Notes on the study in general: Spike-wide vaccine-associated CD4 TCRs dominated at 160-218 and 743-854. Donors were chiefly white British, with a greater number of females, and clonal diversity was perhaps underestimated. Nearly half of the spike-specific TCRs reportedly recognize variant regions that carry no mutations.

Here the sequenced sample was peripheral blood, taken on day 0 of AZD1222 vaccination. This receptor was identified in an adult in good health. The V and J genes are TRBV7-2 and TRBJ1-3; D is ambiguous. CDR3 coding DNA: TGTGCCAGCAGCCCCCCCGGGCCAGCACAGGGAAACACCATATATTTT. Its translation is CASSPPGPAQGNTIYF.